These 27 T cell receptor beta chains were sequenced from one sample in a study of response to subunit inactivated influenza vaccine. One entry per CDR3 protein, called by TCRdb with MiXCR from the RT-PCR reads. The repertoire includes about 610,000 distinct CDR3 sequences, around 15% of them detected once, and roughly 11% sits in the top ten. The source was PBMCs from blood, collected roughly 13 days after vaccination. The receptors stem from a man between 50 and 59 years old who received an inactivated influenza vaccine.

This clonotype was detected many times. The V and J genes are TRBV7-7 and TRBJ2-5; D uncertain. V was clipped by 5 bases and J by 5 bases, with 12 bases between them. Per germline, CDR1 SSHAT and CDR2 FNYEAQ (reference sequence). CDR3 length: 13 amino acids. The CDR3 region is CASSPDGPETQYF. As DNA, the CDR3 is TGTGCCAGCAGCCCGGACGGACCGGAGACCCAGTACTTC. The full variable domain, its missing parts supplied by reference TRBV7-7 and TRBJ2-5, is GAGVSQSPRYKVTKRGQDVTLRCDPISSHATLYWYQQALGQGPEFLTYFNYEAQPDKSGLPSDRFSAERPEGSISTLTIQRTEQRDSAMYRCASSPDGPETQYFGPGTRLLVL.

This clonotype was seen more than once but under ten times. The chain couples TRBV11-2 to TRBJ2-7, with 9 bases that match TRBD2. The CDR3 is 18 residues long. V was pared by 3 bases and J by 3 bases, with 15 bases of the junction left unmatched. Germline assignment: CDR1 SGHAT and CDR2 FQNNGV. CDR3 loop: CASSFEAGGHRPSYEQYF. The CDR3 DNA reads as TGTGCCAGCAGCTTTGAAGCGGGGGGACACCGTCCCAGCTACGAGCAGTACTTC.

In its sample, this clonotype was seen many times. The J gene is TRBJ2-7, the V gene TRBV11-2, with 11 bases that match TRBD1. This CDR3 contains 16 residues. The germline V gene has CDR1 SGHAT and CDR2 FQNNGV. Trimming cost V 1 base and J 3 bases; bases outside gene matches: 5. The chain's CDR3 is CASSLGGQGAGYEQYF. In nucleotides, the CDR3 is TGTGCCAGCAGCTTAGGAGGACAGGGGGCAGGCTACGAGCAGTACTTC.

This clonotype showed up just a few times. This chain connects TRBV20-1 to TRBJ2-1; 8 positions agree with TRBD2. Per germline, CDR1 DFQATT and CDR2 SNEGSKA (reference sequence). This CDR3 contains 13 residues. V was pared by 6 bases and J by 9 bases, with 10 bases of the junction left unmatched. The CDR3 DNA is TGCAGTGCACCGGGACTAGTTGAGGGTGAGCAGTTCTTC. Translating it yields CSAPGLVEGEQFF.

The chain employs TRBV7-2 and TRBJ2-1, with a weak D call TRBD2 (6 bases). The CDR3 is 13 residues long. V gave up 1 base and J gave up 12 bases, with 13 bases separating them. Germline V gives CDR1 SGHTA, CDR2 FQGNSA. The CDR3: CASSLGRDFWQFF. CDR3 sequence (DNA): TGTGCCAGCAGCTTAGGGCGGGACTTTTGGCAGTTCTTC.

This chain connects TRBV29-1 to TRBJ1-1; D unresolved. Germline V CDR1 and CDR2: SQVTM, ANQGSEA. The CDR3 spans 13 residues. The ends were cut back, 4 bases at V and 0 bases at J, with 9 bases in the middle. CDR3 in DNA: TGCAGCGTTGTGGACTATATGAACACTGAAGCTTTCTTT. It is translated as CSVVDYMNTEAFF.

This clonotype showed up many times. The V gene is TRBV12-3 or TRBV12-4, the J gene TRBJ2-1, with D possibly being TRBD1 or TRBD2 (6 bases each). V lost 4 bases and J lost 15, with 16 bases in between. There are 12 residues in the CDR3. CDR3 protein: CASSSRSGARFF. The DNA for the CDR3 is TGTGCCAGCAGTTCGAGGTCGGGGGCCCGGTTCTTC.

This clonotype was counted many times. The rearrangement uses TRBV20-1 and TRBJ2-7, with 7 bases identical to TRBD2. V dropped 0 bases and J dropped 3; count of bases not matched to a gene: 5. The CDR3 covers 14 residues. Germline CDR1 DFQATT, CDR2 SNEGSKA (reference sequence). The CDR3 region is CSARESRGSYEQYF. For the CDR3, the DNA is TGCAGTGCTAGAGAATCTCGCGGGAGCTACGAGCAGTACTTC.

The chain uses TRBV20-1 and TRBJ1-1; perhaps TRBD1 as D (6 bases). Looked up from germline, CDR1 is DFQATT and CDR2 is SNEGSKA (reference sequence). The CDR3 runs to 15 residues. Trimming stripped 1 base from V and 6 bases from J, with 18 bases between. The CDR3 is CSARGTGKGVSEAFF. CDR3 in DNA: TGCAGTGCTAGAGGTACAGGGAAGGGGGTCTCTGAAGCTTTCTTT.

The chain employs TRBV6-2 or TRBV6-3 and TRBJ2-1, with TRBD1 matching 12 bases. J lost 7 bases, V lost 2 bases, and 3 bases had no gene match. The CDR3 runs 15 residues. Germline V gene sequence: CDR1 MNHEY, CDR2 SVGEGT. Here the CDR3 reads CASSYRDRGPNEQFF. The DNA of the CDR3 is TGTGCCAGCAGTTACCGGGACAGGGGGCCAAATGAGCAGTTCTTC.

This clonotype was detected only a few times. The CDR3 here is CANSLGPSSYNEQFF. The CDR3 region has the DNA TGTGCCAACAGCCTCGGCCCGAGCTCCTACAATGAGCAGTTCTTC. The chain uses TRBV6-1 and TRBJ2-1; no firm D call. The V end was cut by 10 bases, the J end by 0 bases, with 16 bases between. The CDR3 length is 15 residues. Germline-derived CDR1 and CDR2 are MNHNS and SASEGT.

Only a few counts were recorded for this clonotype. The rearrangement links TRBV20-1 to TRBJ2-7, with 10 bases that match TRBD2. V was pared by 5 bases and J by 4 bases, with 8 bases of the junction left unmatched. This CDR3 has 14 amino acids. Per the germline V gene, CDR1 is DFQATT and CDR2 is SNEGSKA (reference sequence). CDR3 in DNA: TGCAGTGCTTACGACTCTAGCGGGAGTTACGAGCAGTACTTC. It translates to CSAYDSSGSYEQYF.

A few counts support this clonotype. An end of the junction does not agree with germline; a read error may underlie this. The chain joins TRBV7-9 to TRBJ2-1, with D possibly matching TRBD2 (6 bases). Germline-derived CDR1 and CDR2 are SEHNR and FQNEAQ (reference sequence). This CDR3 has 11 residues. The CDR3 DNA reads TGTGCCAGCAGTTTAGCGGAGAAGCAGTTCTTC. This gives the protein CASSLAEKQFF.

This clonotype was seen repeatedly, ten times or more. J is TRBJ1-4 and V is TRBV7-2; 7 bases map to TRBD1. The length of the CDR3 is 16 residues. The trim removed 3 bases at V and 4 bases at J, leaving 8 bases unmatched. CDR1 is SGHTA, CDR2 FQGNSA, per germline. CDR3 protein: CASSLGPRQGNEKLFF. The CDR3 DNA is TGTGCCAGCAGCTTGGGGCCGAGACAGGGTAATGAAAAACTGTTTTTT.

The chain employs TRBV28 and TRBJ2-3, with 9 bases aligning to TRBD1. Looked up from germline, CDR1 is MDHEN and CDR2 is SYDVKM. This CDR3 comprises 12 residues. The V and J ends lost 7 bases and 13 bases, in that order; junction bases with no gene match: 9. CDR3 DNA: TGTGCCAGCACTTTGGGACAGGGAAAGGAGTATTTT. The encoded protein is CASTLGQGKEYF.

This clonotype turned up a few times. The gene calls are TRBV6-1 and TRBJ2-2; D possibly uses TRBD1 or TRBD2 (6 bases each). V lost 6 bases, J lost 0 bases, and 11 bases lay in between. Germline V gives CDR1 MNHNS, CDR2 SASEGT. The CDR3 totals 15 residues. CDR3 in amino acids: CASRRGTPNTGELFF. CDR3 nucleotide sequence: TGTGCCAGCAGACGCGGGACACCGAACACCGGGGAGCTGTTTTTT.

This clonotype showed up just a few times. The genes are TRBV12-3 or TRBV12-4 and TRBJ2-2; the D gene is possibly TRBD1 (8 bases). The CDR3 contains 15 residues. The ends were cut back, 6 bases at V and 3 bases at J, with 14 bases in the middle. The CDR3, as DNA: TGTGCCAGCAGCCTACAGGGGGGGTACACCGGGGAGCTGTTTTTT. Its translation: CASSLQGGYTGELFF.

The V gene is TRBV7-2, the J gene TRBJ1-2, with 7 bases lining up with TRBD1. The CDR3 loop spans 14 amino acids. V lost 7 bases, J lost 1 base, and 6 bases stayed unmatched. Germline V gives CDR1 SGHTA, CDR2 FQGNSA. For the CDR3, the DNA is TGTGCCAGCACCCTGACAGGGCTTAACTATGGCTACACCTTC. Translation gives CASTLTGLNYGYTF.

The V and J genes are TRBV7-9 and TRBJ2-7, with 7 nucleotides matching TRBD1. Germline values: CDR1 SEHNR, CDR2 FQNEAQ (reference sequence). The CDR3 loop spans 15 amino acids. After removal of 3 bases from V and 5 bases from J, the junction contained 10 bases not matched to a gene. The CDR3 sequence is CASSFSGTEADEQYF. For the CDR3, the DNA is TGTGCCAGCAGCTTCTCCGGGACAGAGGCGGACGAGCAGTACTTC. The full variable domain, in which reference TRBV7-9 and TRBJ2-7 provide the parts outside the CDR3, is DTGVSQNPRHKITKRGQNVTFRCDPISEHNRLYWYRQTLGQGPEFLTYFQNEAQLEKSRLLSDRFSAERPKGSFSTLEIQRTEQGDSAMYLCASSFSGTEADEQYFGPGTRLTVT.

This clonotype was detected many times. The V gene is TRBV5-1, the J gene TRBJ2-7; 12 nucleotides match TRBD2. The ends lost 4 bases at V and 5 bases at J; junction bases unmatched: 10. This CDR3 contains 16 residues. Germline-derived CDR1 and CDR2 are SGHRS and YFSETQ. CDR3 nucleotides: TGCGCCAGCAGCCTCATGACTAGCGGGGGATTTAACGAGCAGTACTTC. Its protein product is CASSLMTSGGFNEQYF.

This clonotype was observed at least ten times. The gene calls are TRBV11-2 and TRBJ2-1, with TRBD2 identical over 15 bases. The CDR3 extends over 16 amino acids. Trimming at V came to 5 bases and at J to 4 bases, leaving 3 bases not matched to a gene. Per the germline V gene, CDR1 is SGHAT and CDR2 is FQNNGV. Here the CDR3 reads CASSQGTSGGYNEQFF. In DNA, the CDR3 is TGTGCCAGCAGCCAAGGGACTAGCGGGGGGTACAATGAGCAGTTCTTC.

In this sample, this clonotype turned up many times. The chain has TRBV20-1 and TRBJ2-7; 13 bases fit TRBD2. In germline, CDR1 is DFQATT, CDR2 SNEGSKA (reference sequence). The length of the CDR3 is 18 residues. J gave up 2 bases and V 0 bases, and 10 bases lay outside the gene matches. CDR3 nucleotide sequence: TGCAGTGCTAGAGATCGGACTAGCGGGAGCCCCGGCGCCTACGAGCAGTACTTC. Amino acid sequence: CSARDRTSGSPGAYEQYF.

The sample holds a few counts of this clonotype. CDR3 region: CASRFRLAGGMNSSYNEQFF. CDR3 nucleotides: TGCGCCAGCAGATTTCGGCTAGCGGGGGGGATGAACAGCTCCTACAATGAGCAGTTCTTC. The V call is TRBV5-1, the J call TRBJ2-1, with 12 bases identical to TRBD2. J lost 0 bases, V lost 5 bases, and 15 bases had no gene match. The CDR3 spans 20 residues. Germline V gene lookup returns CDR1 SGHRS and CDR2 YFSETQ.

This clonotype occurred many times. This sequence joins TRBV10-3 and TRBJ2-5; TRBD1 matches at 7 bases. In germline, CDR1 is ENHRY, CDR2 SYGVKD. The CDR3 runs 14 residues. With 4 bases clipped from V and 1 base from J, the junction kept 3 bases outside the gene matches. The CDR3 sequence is CAISVNRGQETQYF. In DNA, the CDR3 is TGTGCCATCAGTGTAAACAGGGGCCAAGAGACCCAGTACTTC.

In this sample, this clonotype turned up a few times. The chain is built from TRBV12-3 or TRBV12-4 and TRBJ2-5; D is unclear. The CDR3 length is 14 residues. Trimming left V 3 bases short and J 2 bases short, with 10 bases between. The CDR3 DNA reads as TGTGCCAGCAGTTTCCCAGGCAGGCAAGAGACCCAGTACTTC. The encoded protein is CASSFPGRQETQYF.

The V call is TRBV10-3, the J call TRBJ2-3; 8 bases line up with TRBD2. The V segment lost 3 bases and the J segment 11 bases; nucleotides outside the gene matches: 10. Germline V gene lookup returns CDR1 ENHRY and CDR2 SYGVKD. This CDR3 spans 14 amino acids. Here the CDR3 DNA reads TGTGCCATCAGTGAAACCGGGACTAGGGTGGGGCAGTATTTT. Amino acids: CAISETGTRVGQYF.

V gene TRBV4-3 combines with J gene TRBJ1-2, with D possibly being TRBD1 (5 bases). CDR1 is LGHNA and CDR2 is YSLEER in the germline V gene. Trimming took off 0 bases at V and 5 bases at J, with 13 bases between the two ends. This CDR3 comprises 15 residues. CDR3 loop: CASSQDDKGWYGYTF. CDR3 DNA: TGCGCCAGCAGCCAAGATGATAAGGGGTGGTATGGCTACACCTTC.